The rows below give T cell receptor beta chains drawn from one sample of a study of T cell repertoires in cytomegalovirus infection. One entry per CDR3 protein results from TCRdb running MiXCR on the reads. The sample lists 250,000 to 300,000 distinct CDR3 sequences, around 15% occurring once. Sequenced input: CD8+ T cells from PBMCs. Every receptor here comes from a human donor in good health (CMV status not recorded). Some clones in this sample may be carry-over from other donors' samples. Both conserved end residues are part of each CDR3. The D gene is left open where the match is weak. A clone size is listed for some rows: how often the clone was seen (once, few, many), or a class if it is expanded.

d_call: -
v_call: TRBV7-9
j_call: TRBJ2-3
clone_size: many
cdr3_nt: TGTGCCAGCAGCTTAGTATGGGGTAGCACAGATACGCAGTATTTT
cdr3_aa: CASSLVWGSTDTQYF

d_call: TRBD2
v_call: TRBV10-3
j_call: TRBJ2-7
clone_size: many
cdr3_nt: TGTGCCATCAGTGAAGCGGGGGTTAGCGAGCAGTACTTC
cdr3_aa: CAISEAGVSEQYF

d_call: TRBD2
v_call: TRBV10-3
j_call: TRBJ2-7
clone_size: few
cdr3_nt: TGTGCCATCAGCGGCGGGGGGTTCGACGAGCAGTACTTC
cdr3_aa: CAISGGGFDEQYF

d_call: -
v_call: TRBV12-3/TRBV12-4
j_call: TRBJ1-1
clone_size: many
cdr3_nt: TGTGCCAGCAGTTTTGGGACGTTGAACACTGAAGCTTTCTTT
cdr3_aa: CASSFGTLNTEAFF

d_call: -
v_call: TRBV7-6
j_call: TRBJ2-5
clone_size: few
cdr3_nt: TGTGCCAGCAGCCCCGAATCAGGACCTCGGCGGTACCAAGAGACCCAGTACTTC
cdr3_aa: CASSPESGPRRYQETQYF

d_call: -
v_call: TRBV5-4
j_call: TRBJ1-3
clone_size: few
cdr3_nt: TGTGCCAGCAGCTTGCCCGGGGGCGGTGGAAACACCATATATTTT
cdr3_aa: CASSLPGGGGNTIYF

d_call: -
v_call: TRBV7-2
j_call: TRBJ1-6
clone_size: few
cdr3_nt: TGTGCCAGCAGCCTACCACCCCTCCACTTT
cdr3_aa: CASSLPPLHF

d_call: -
v_call: TRBV11-2
j_call: TRBJ2-3
clone_size: many
cdr3_nt: TGTGCCAGCAGCTTAGTTGCAGGGGATACGCAGTATTTT
cdr3_aa: CASSLVAGDTQYF

d_call: -
v_call: TRBV19
j_call: TRBJ1-1
clone_size: many
cdr3_nt: TGTGCCAGTAGTGACTACCGGTCAGGACAAAGGAACACTGAAGCTTTCTTT
cdr3_aa: CASSDYRSGQRNTEAFF

d_call: -
v_call: TRBV7-9
j_call: TRBJ1-1
clone_size: many
cdr3_nt: TGTGCCAGCGGTAAGGGGGGGACTGAAGCTTTCTTT
cdr3_aa: CASGKGGTEAFF

d_call: -
v_call: TRBV28
j_call: TRBJ1-3
clone_size: few
cdr3_nt: TGTGCCAGCAGTTTTTTCGAGACAGTTGGAAACACCATATATTTT
cdr3_aa: CASSFFETVGNTIYF

d_call: TRBD1
v_call: TRBV7-2
j_call: TRBJ2-1
clone_size: many
cdr3_nt: TGTGCCAGCAGCTTAGGGACAGGGACAATTGAGCAGTTCTTC
cdr3_aa: CASSLGTGTIEQFF

d_call: TRBD1
v_call: TRBV24-1
j_call: TRBJ2-2
clone_size: few
cdr3_nt: TGTGCCACCAGTGACCCTGGACAGGGAGCACCCGGGGAGCTGTTTTTT
cdr3_aa: CATSDPGQGAPGELFF

d_call: -
v_call: TRBV28
j_call: TRBJ1-1
clone_size: few
cdr3_nt: TGTGCCAGCAGTCCCTCCGTACGAACCACTGAAGCTTTCTTT
cdr3_aa: CASSPSVRTTEAFF

d_call: -
v_call: TRBV29-1
j_call: TRBJ2-2
clone_size: -
cdr3_nt: TGCAGCGTACCACGGCCGACCGGGGAGCTGTTTTTT
cdr3_aa: CSVPRPTGELFF

d_call: TRBD1
v_call: TRBV7-2
j_call: TRBJ2-1
clone_size: many
cdr3_nt: TGTGCCAGCAGCTCTCCGGGACAGGGCTACAATGAGCAGTTCTTC
cdr3_aa: CASSSPGQGYNEQFF

d_call: -
v_call: TRBV29-1
j_call: TRBJ2-1
clone_size: few
cdr3_nt: TGCAGCGTTCACGACAATGAGCAGTTCTTC
cdr3_aa: CSVHDNEQFF

d_call: -
v_call: TRBV7-8
j_call: TRBJ2-5
clone_size: many
cdr3_nt: TGTGCCAGCGTGGAGGGGGCGGTTGACGAAGAGACCCAGTACTTC
cdr3_aa: CASVEGAVDEETQYF

d_call: -
v_call: TRBV7-9
j_call: TRBJ1-1
clone_size: -
cdr3_nt: TGTGCCAGCAGCTTATACGTCCAGGGGACCACTGAAGCTTTCTTT
cdr3_aa: CASSLYVQGTTEAFF

d_call: -
v_call: TRBV28
j_call: TRBJ2-7
clone_size: many
cdr3_nt: TGTGCCAGCAGTTCTGACACGGACCGCGTCCCTAGCGAGCAGTACTTC
cdr3_aa: CASSSDTDRVPSEQYF

d_call: -
v_call: TRBV11-2
j_call: TRBJ1-1
clone_size: many
cdr3_nt: TGTGCCAGCAGCTTGGCGGCTACAGGGTTAACTGAAGCTTTCTTT
cdr3_aa: CASSLAATGLTEAFF

d_call: TRBD1
v_call: TRBV29-1
j_call: TRBJ1-2
clone_size: -
cdr3_nt: TGCAGCGCATCGACGGGACAGGGGAGATTCAACTATGGCTACACCTTC
cdr3_aa: CSASTGQGRFNYGYTF

d_call: -
v_call: TRBV5-4
j_call: TRBJ2-1
clone_size: few
cdr3_nt: TGTGCCAGCAGCTTGAGGTCGGAGCAGTTCTTC
cdr3_aa: CASSLRSEQFF

d_call: -
v_call: TRBV7-6
j_call: TRBJ2-7
clone_size: many
cdr3_nt: TGTGCCAGCAGCTTAGAAACGTCCGGGACAAACTACGAGCAGTACTTC
cdr3_aa: CASSLETSGTNYEQYF

d_call: -
v_call: TRBV7-9
j_call: TRBJ2-3
clone_size: many
cdr3_nt: TGTGCCAGCAGCTTACCCCCTCAGGAGCCCACAGATACGCAGTATTTT
cdr3_aa: CASSLPPQEPTDTQYF

d_call: -
v_call: TRBV7-2
j_call: TRBJ2-2
clone_size: many
cdr3_nt: TGTGCCAGCAGCCCCGGAGGACAGATTTACACCGGGGAGCTGTTTTTT
cdr3_aa: CASSPGGQIYTGELFF

d_call: TRBD2
v_call: TRBV7-6
j_call: TRBJ2-3
clone_size: many
cdr3_nt: TGTGCCAGCAGCTTAGATCCGACTAGCGGGGGGCTAAGCACAGATACGCAGTATTTT
cdr3_aa: CASSLDPTSGGLSTDTQYF

d_call: -
v_call: TRBV6-1
j_call: TRBJ2-3
clone_size: few
cdr3_nt: TGTGCCAGCAGCCTATGGGCAGTGGATACGCAGTATTTT
cdr3_aa: CASSLWAVDTQYF

d_call: -
v_call: TRBV7-3
j_call: TRBJ2-7
clone_size: many
cdr3_nt: TGTGCCAGCAGCTTAACGGGTTCGGGGACTTACGAGCAGTACTTC
cdr3_aa: CASSLTGSGTYEQYF

d_call: -
v_call: TRBV7-9
j_call: TRBJ2-3
clone_size: many
cdr3_nt: TGTGCCAGCAGCTTAGCGAGACGGAGCACAGATACGCAGTATTTT
cdr3_aa: CASSLARRSTDTQYF

d_call: TRBD1
v_call: TRBV10-3
j_call: TRBJ2-7
clone_size: -
cdr3_nt: TGTGCCATCAGTTCGGGACAGATAGGTCCCTACGAGCAGTACTTC
cdr3_aa: CAISSGQIGPYEQYF

d_call: -
v_call: TRBV2
j_call: TRBJ2-5
clone_size: few
cdr3_nt: TGTGCCAGCAGTGAAGCCAGCAGCGAGACCCAGTACTTC
cdr3_aa: CASSEASSETQYF

d_call: -
v_call: TRBV5-8
j_call: TRBJ1-1
clone_size: few
cdr3_nt: TGTGCCAGCAGCAGTCTCCGGGACAACATGAACACTGAAGCTTTCTTT
cdr3_aa: CASSSLRDNMNTEAFF

d_call: TRBD1
v_call: TRBV6-2/TRBV6-3
j_call: TRBJ2-7
clone_size: -
cdr3_nt: TGTGCCAGCAGTGGCAGGGGACAGCCCTACGAGCAGTACTTC
cdr3_aa: CASSGRGQPYEQYF

d_call: -
v_call: TRBV18
j_call: TRBJ2-1
clone_size: -
cdr3_nt: TGTGCCAGCTCACCACCAGGGAGCTCCTACAATGAGCAGTTCTTC
cdr3_aa: CASSPPGSSYNEQFF

d_call: -
v_call: TRBV15
j_call: TRBJ1-1
clone_size: -
cdr3_nt: TGTGCCACCAGCAGAGATGGGAGAGAAGCTTTCTTT
cdr3_aa: CATSRDGREAFF

d_call: TRBD1
v_call: TRBV6-2/TRBV6-3
j_call: TRBJ2-7
clone_size: many
cdr3_nt: TGTGCCAGCAGTTACCGAGACAGGGGGACCGCCTACGAGCAGTACTTC
cdr3_aa: CASSYRDRGTAYEQYF

d_call: -
v_call: TRBV29-1
j_call: TRBJ1-4
clone_size: -
cdr3_nt: TGCAGCGTTGACACGGGAGAGGGCCGTCCAGGGGAAAAACTGTTTTTT
cdr3_aa: CSVDTGEGRPGEKLFF

d_call: -
v_call: TRBV29-1
j_call: TRBJ1-2
clone_size: -
cdr3_nt: TGCAGCGTTGAAGATTCAGACTTCTATGGCTACACCTTC
cdr3_aa: CSVEDSDFYGYTF

d_call: -
v_call: TRBV6-2/TRBV6-3
j_call: TRBJ1-1
clone_size: many
cdr3_nt: TGTGCCAGCAAACAGGGCGGAACTGAAGCTTTCTTT
cdr3_aa: CASKQGGTEAFF

d_call: -
v_call: TRBV7-9
j_call: TRBJ1-6
clone_size: -
cdr3_nt: TGTGCCAGCAGCCTCCTTAATTCACCCCTCCACTTT
cdr3_aa: CASSLLNSPLHF

d_call: TRBD1
v_call: TRBV7-9
j_call: TRBJ1-3
clone_size: many
cdr3_nt: TGTGCCAGCAGCTCGAAGGACAGGCCCGGAAACACCATATATTTT
cdr3_aa: CASSSKDRPGNTIYF

d_call: -
v_call: TRBV6-2/TRBV6-3
j_call: TRBJ2-7
clone_size: many
cdr3_nt: TGTGCCAGCAGTTACCGGGGGCCGGGGACCAACGAGCAGTACTTC
cdr3_aa: CASSYRGPGTNEQYF

d_call: -
v_call: TRBV5-1
j_call: TRBJ1-1
clone_size: -
cdr3_nt: TGCGCCAGCAGCTCCCACTTAGGGCAGGGGCTGAACACTGAAGCTTTCTTT
cdr3_aa: CASSSHLGQGLNTEAFF

d_call: TRBD2
v_call: TRBV7-8
j_call: TRBJ2-1
clone_size: medium-sized
cdr3_nt: TGTGCCAGCAGCTTAGTAAGCGGGGACTCCTACAATGAGCAGTTCTTC
cdr3_aa: CASSLVSGDSYNEQFF

d_call: -
v_call: TRBV29-1
j_call: TRBJ1-2
clone_size: few
cdr3_nt: TGCAGCGTTGAAGGCCGAGTAGAAGGGTGGGACTATGGCTACACCTTC
cdr3_aa: CSVEGRVEGWDYGYTF